Following are 7 T cell receptor beta chains from one sample sequenced in a study of shared clonotypes between healthy human individuals. Naivety among CD8 cells was defined by CD45RO negativity and positive CCR7 selection, thereby excluding terminally differentiated effector memory CD45RA+ cells. Generated by immunoSEQ multiplex PCR, the TCRdb table keeps only in-frame clones and is missing some. The data show about 1,900,000 clones, just under 95% seen once. The source material was naive CD8+ T cells sorted from blood. The receptors originated from a man aged 18 to 30 in good health.

The V call is TRBV6-5, the J call TRBJ1-2, with a weak D call TRBD1 (5 bases). Germline CDR1 reads MNHEY; CDR2 reads SVGAGI. The V end lost 4 bases, the J end lost 1 base, and 13 bases lay between the germline ends. The CDR3 has 15 residues. The CDR3 reads CASSLTAGDNYGYTF. CDR3 DNA sequence: TGTGCCAGCAGTTTAACAGCGGGGGATAACTATGGCTACACCTTC.

This clone is a singleton in its sample. V gene TRBV10-3 combines with J gene TRBJ2-1; D not certain. This CDR3 spans 14 amino acids. The V end lost 4 bases, the J end lost 4 bases, and 11 bases lay between the germline ends. CDR1 ENHRY and CDR2 SYGVKD come from the germline V gene. The CDR3 coding sequence is TGTGCCATCAGTGCCGGGTTAAGTTACAATGAGCAGTTCTTC. This gives the protein CAISAGLSYNEQFF.

The rearrangement links TRBV4-3 to TRBJ2-5; 10 bases line up with TRBD1. The CDR3 is 17 amino acids. V gave up 1 base and J gave up 5 bases; unmatched junction bases: 10. From germline, CDR1 is LGHNA and CDR2 YSLEER. The CDR3 nucleotides read TGCGCCAGCAGCCAAGTCCTGACAGGGGGCATTAAGGAGACCCAGTACTTC. This encodes CASSQVLTGGIKETQYF.

The gene calls are TRBV30 and TRBJ2-3, with D tentatively TRBD2 (5 bases). The CDR3 sequence is 15 residues long. CDR1 and CDR2 (germline): GTSNPN, SVGIG (reference sequence). V was pared by 1 base and J by 0 bases, with 11 bases between. CDR3 sequence reads: CAWSGSSRSTDTQYF. CDR3 DNA: TGTGCCTGGAGTGGGTCTAGCCGAAGCACAGATACGCAGTATTTT. The variable domain in full, completed from reference TRBV30 and TRBJ2-3, reads SQTIHQWPATLVQPVGSPLSLECTVEGTSNPNLYWYRQAAGRGLQLLFYSVGIGQISSEVPQNLSASRPQDRQFILSSKKLLLSDSGFYLCAWSGSSRSTDTQYFGPGTRLTVL.

V and J are TRBV21-1 and TRBJ2-5; TRBD1 is the table's D call and was not checked against the DNA. TRBV21-1 corresponds to a pseudogene. The CDR3 consists of 15 residues. The CDR3 DNA sequence: TGTGCCAGCAGCAAAAAGGGAAGGGGCTGGGAGACCCAGTACTTC. Its translation is CASSKKGRGWETQYF.

The rearrangement uses TRBV7-9 and TRBJ2-1; TRBD2 matches at 8 bases. The germline gives CDR1 SEHNR, CDR2 FQNEAQ (reference sequence). The trim removed 5 bases at V and 9 bases at J, leaving 18 bases unmatched. The CDR3 covers 17 residues. CDR3 in DNA: TGTGCCAGCAGCCTTTCGGAAGCGGGAGACGGCGGAATTGAGCAGTTCTTC. Amino acid sequence: CASSLSEAGDGGIEQFF.

The chain joins TRBV11-2 to TRBJ1-5, with D possibly TRBD1 on 5 matching bases. The CDR3 has 13 amino acids. The germline gives CDR1 SGHAT, CDR2 FQNNGV. V was cut by 3 bases and J by 3 bases, with 6 bases left in between. CDR3 coding DNA: TGTGCCAGCAGCTTGACAGTCAATCAGCCCCAGCATTTT. This sequence encodes CASSLTVNQPQHF.